The T cell receptor beta chain under discussion was sequenced for a study of cytomegalovirus exposure and HLA in healthy donors. The study, taken as a whole, reports: In vitro data verified a few CMV-associated chains as specific for CMV antigens. HLA alleles showed associations with 15,000 to 20,000 TCR beta sequences in a later analysis, at a 0.05 false discovery rate.

This CDR3 has 12 amino acids. The V end was cut by 6 bases, the J end by 7 bases, with 10 bases between. The V gene's germline CDR1 is SGHTA and CDR2 FQGTGA. As for this clone: Its antigen is unidentified.

The study ran its PCR with 60 Vbeta and 13 Jbeta primers. Repertoires were generated with immunoSEQ multiplex PCR, while TCRdb's copy carries only in-frame clones and drops some. The data show 130,000 to 150,000 clones, around three quarters seen once. The gene calls are TRBV7-3 and TRBJ2-1; possible D gene TRBD1, 5 bases. Sequenced sample: PBMCs. The sequence derives from a man between 40 and 49 years old in good health and CMV-seropositive. CDR3: CASRGLSNEQFF. The CDR3 nucleotides read TGTGCCAGCAGGGGGCTCTCTAATGAGCAGTTCTTC. Full variable domain (outside the CDR3, taken from reference TRBV7-3 and TRBJ2-1): GAGVSQTPSNKVTEKGKYVELRCDPISGHTALYWYRQSLGQGPEFLIYFQGTGAADDSGLPNDRFFAVRPEGSVSTLKIQRTERGDSAVYLCASRGLSNEQFFGPGTRLTVL.